Listed here are 15 T cell receptor beta chains from one sample, sequenced in a study of early stage breast cancer tumors. The protocol was immunoSEQ multiplex PCR, while the TCRdb copy is restricted to in-frame clones and leaves out a portion. The sample holds about 69,000 clones, approximately 80% seen once. The sample comprised blood. The origin of the receptors is a person in their 40s with breast cancer.

The V gene is TRBV6-1, the J gene TRBJ2-7, with D perhaps assigned TRBD1 or TRBD2 (5 bases each). V lost 11 bases and J 1 base, leaving 15 bases between the germline ends. Germline V gene data show CDR1 as MNHNS and CDR2 as SASEGT. The CDR3 consists of 13 residues. CDR3 in amino acids: CAGRTPGSYEQYF. CDR3 nucleotides: TGTGCCGGACGGACACCGGGATCCTACGAGCAGTACTTC.

The CDR3: CASSDGGVGSYNEQFF. CDR3 sequence (DNA): TGTGCCAGCAGTGACGGCGGGGTCGGCTCCTACAATGAGCAGTTCTTC. The chain employs TRBV25-1 and TRBJ2-1; a possible D gene is TRBD2 (6 bases). This CDR3 is 16 amino acids long. Germline-derived CDR1 and CDR2 are MGHDK and SYGVNS. Between the trimmed V and J ends, which lost 3 bases and 0 bases, there was a span of 12 bases.

This chain uses TRBV5-4 with TRBJ1-4, with unresolved D. The CDR3 is 12 amino acids. CDR1 is SGHNT, CDR2 YYREEE, per germline (reference sequence). V was shortened by 4 bases and J by 8 bases, with 9 bases between the two germline ends. CDR3 region: CASSRPREKLFF. CDR3 in DNA: TGTGCCAGCAGCCGCCCAAGAGAAAAACTGTTTTTT.

The chain carries TRBV27 and TRBJ2-6; D call uncertain. Per the germline V gene, CDR1 is MNHEY and CDR2 is SMNVEV (reference sequence). The V and J ends lost 6 bases and 0 bases respectively, with 9 bases between them. The CDR3 has 15 amino acids. The CDR3 region is CASRRGRSGANVLTF. CDR3 DNA: TGTGCCAGCAGGAGAGGCCGCTCTGGGGCCAACGTCCTGACTTTC.

This chain uses TRBV5-4 with TRBJ1-1, with 7 bases identical to TRBD1. The germline gives CDR1 SGHNT, CDR2 YYREEE (reference sequence). With V trimmed by 4 bases and J by 1 base, 4 bases remained unmatched. The CDR3 extends over 14 amino acids. Here the CDR3 reads CASSPGQRNTEAFF. CDR3 coding DNA: TGTGCCAGCAGCCCGGGACAGAGGAACACTGAAGCTTTCTTT. The whole variable domain, filled in from reference TRBV5-4 and TRBJ1-1, reads ETGVTQSPTHLIKTRGQQVTLRCSSQSGHNTVSWYQQALGQGPQFIFQYYREEENGRGNFPPRFSGLQFPNYSSELNVNALELDDSALYLCASSPGQRNTEAFFGQGTRLTVV.

The chain has TRBV19 and TRBJ1-2, with a possible D match to TRBD1 (6 bases). Between the trimmed V and J ends, which lost 6 bases and 6 bases, there was a span of 17 bases. The CDR3 contains 14 residues. The germline CDR1 and CDR2 sequences are LNHDA and SQIVND (reference sequence). This CDR3 reads CASRHTGSPHGYTF. The CDR3 DNA follows: TGTGCCAGTAGACATACAGGGTCCCCCCATGGCTACACCTTC.

The gene calls are TRBV7-8 and TRBJ2-7, with 7 nucleotides matching TRBD1. The CDR3 has 15 amino acids. The junction had 12 bases not matched to a gene; V was cut back by 6 bases and J by 4 bases. Germline values: CDR1 SGHVS, CDR2 FQNEAQ. DNA of the CDR3: TGTGCCAGCAGTGAGAGGACAGGCGCTCTATACGAGCAGTACTTC. This sequence encodes CASSERTGALYEQYF.

The V call is TRBV11-2, the J call TRBJ2-5; D is perhaps TRBD1 (5 bases). This CDR3 contains 14 residues. Germline V CDR1 and CDR2: SGHAT, FQNNGV. Trimming took 1 base from V and 5 from J, leaving 11 bases between them. DNA of the CDR3: TGTGCCAGCAGCTTAGGACAGCTCCGGGAGACCCAGTACTTC. Its protein is CASSLGQLRETQYF.

V is TRBV6-5 and J is TRBJ1-3; D is perhaps TRBD1 (5 bases). The CDR3 has 15 residues. Germline V gene sequence: CDR1 MNHEY, CDR2 SVGAGI. V dropped 4 bases and J dropped 2 bases, with 12 bases sitting between them. DNA of the CDR3: TGTGCCAGCAGTTCCCCCAGGGATCCTGGAAACACCATATATTTT. Its translation is CASSSPRDPGNTIYF.

CDR3 in amino acids: CASSSDRANYYGYTF. CDR3 DNA: TGCGCCAGCAGCTCCGACCGGGCGAACTACTATGGCTACACCTTC. The chain is built from TRBV4-1 and TRBJ1-2; D not resolved. Between the trimmed V and J ends, which lost 5 bases and 3 bases, there was a span of 16 bases. There are 15 residues in the CDR3. The germline CDR1 and CDR2 sequences are MGHRA and YSYEKL.

J is TRBJ2-5 and V is TRBV18, with TRBD2 matching over 8 bases. Germline V gene sequence: CDR1 KGHSH, CDR2 LQKENI. Losses at the gene ends were 3 bases for V and 0 bases for J; bases not matched to a gene: 9. This CDR3 comprises 17 residues. As DNA, the CDR3 is TGTGCCAGCTCACCCAAAGTAGCGGGAACGAACCAAGAGACCCAGTACTTC. It yields the protein CASSPKVAGTNQETQYF.

The CDR3 is CASSDNRGPNEKLFF. Written as DNA, the CDR3 is TGTGCCAGCAGTGATAACAGGGGACCGAATGAAAAACTGTTTTTT. The chain uses TRBV6-1 and TRBJ1-4, with 7 nucleotides matching TRBD1. Per germline, CDR1 MNHNS and CDR2 SASEGT. After removal of 3 bases from V and 5 bases from J, the junction contained 6 bases not matched to a gene. The CDR3 runs 15 residues.

The chain carries TRBV10-1 and TRBJ2-3; tentative D call: TRBD2 (6 bases). V shed 3 bases and J shed 1 base, with 11 bases lying between them. Germline V CDR1 and CDR2: WNHNN, SYGVQD (reference sequence). The CDR3 spans 15 residues. The CDR3 is CASSEAGAGTDTQYF. In DNA, the CDR3 is TGCGCCAGCAGTGAAGCGGGCGCGGGCACAGATACGCAGTATTTT.

The chain recombines TRBV5-1 with TRBJ1-1, with TRBD1 matching 10 bases. Unmatched junction bases numbered 8, after V lost 4 bases and J lost 5 bases. The germline gives CDR1 SGHRS, CDR2 YFSETQ. The CDR3 runs 15 residues. Here the CDR3 DNA reads TGCGCCAGCAGCACCCAGACAGGGGGCTCTACTGAAGCTTTCTTT. Encoded protein: CASSTQTGGSTEAFF.

The chain carries TRBV9 and TRBJ2-3; TRBD2 aligns across 13 bases. V lost 4 bases, J lost 5 bases, and 7 bases stayed unmatched. Germline V CDR1 and CDR2: SGDLS, YYNGEE. The length of the CDR3 is 16 residues. The CDR3 region is CASSPRTSGSLDTQYF. CDR3 coding DNA: TGTGCCAGCAGCCCCCGGACTAGCGGGAGCTTAGATACGCAGTATTTT.